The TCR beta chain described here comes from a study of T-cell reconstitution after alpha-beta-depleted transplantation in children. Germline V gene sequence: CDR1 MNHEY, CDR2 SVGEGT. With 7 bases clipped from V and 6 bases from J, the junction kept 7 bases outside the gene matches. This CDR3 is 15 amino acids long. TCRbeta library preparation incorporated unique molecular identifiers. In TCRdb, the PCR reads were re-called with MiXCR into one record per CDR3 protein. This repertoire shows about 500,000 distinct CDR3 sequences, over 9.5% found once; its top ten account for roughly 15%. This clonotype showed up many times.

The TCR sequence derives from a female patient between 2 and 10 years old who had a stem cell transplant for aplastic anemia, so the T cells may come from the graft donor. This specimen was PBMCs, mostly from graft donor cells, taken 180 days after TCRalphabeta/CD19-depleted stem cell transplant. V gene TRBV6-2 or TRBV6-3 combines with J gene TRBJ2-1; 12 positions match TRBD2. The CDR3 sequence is CASNHLAGGPNEQFF. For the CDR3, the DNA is TGTGCCAGCAACCATCTAGCGGGAGGGCCCAATGAGCAGTTCTTC.